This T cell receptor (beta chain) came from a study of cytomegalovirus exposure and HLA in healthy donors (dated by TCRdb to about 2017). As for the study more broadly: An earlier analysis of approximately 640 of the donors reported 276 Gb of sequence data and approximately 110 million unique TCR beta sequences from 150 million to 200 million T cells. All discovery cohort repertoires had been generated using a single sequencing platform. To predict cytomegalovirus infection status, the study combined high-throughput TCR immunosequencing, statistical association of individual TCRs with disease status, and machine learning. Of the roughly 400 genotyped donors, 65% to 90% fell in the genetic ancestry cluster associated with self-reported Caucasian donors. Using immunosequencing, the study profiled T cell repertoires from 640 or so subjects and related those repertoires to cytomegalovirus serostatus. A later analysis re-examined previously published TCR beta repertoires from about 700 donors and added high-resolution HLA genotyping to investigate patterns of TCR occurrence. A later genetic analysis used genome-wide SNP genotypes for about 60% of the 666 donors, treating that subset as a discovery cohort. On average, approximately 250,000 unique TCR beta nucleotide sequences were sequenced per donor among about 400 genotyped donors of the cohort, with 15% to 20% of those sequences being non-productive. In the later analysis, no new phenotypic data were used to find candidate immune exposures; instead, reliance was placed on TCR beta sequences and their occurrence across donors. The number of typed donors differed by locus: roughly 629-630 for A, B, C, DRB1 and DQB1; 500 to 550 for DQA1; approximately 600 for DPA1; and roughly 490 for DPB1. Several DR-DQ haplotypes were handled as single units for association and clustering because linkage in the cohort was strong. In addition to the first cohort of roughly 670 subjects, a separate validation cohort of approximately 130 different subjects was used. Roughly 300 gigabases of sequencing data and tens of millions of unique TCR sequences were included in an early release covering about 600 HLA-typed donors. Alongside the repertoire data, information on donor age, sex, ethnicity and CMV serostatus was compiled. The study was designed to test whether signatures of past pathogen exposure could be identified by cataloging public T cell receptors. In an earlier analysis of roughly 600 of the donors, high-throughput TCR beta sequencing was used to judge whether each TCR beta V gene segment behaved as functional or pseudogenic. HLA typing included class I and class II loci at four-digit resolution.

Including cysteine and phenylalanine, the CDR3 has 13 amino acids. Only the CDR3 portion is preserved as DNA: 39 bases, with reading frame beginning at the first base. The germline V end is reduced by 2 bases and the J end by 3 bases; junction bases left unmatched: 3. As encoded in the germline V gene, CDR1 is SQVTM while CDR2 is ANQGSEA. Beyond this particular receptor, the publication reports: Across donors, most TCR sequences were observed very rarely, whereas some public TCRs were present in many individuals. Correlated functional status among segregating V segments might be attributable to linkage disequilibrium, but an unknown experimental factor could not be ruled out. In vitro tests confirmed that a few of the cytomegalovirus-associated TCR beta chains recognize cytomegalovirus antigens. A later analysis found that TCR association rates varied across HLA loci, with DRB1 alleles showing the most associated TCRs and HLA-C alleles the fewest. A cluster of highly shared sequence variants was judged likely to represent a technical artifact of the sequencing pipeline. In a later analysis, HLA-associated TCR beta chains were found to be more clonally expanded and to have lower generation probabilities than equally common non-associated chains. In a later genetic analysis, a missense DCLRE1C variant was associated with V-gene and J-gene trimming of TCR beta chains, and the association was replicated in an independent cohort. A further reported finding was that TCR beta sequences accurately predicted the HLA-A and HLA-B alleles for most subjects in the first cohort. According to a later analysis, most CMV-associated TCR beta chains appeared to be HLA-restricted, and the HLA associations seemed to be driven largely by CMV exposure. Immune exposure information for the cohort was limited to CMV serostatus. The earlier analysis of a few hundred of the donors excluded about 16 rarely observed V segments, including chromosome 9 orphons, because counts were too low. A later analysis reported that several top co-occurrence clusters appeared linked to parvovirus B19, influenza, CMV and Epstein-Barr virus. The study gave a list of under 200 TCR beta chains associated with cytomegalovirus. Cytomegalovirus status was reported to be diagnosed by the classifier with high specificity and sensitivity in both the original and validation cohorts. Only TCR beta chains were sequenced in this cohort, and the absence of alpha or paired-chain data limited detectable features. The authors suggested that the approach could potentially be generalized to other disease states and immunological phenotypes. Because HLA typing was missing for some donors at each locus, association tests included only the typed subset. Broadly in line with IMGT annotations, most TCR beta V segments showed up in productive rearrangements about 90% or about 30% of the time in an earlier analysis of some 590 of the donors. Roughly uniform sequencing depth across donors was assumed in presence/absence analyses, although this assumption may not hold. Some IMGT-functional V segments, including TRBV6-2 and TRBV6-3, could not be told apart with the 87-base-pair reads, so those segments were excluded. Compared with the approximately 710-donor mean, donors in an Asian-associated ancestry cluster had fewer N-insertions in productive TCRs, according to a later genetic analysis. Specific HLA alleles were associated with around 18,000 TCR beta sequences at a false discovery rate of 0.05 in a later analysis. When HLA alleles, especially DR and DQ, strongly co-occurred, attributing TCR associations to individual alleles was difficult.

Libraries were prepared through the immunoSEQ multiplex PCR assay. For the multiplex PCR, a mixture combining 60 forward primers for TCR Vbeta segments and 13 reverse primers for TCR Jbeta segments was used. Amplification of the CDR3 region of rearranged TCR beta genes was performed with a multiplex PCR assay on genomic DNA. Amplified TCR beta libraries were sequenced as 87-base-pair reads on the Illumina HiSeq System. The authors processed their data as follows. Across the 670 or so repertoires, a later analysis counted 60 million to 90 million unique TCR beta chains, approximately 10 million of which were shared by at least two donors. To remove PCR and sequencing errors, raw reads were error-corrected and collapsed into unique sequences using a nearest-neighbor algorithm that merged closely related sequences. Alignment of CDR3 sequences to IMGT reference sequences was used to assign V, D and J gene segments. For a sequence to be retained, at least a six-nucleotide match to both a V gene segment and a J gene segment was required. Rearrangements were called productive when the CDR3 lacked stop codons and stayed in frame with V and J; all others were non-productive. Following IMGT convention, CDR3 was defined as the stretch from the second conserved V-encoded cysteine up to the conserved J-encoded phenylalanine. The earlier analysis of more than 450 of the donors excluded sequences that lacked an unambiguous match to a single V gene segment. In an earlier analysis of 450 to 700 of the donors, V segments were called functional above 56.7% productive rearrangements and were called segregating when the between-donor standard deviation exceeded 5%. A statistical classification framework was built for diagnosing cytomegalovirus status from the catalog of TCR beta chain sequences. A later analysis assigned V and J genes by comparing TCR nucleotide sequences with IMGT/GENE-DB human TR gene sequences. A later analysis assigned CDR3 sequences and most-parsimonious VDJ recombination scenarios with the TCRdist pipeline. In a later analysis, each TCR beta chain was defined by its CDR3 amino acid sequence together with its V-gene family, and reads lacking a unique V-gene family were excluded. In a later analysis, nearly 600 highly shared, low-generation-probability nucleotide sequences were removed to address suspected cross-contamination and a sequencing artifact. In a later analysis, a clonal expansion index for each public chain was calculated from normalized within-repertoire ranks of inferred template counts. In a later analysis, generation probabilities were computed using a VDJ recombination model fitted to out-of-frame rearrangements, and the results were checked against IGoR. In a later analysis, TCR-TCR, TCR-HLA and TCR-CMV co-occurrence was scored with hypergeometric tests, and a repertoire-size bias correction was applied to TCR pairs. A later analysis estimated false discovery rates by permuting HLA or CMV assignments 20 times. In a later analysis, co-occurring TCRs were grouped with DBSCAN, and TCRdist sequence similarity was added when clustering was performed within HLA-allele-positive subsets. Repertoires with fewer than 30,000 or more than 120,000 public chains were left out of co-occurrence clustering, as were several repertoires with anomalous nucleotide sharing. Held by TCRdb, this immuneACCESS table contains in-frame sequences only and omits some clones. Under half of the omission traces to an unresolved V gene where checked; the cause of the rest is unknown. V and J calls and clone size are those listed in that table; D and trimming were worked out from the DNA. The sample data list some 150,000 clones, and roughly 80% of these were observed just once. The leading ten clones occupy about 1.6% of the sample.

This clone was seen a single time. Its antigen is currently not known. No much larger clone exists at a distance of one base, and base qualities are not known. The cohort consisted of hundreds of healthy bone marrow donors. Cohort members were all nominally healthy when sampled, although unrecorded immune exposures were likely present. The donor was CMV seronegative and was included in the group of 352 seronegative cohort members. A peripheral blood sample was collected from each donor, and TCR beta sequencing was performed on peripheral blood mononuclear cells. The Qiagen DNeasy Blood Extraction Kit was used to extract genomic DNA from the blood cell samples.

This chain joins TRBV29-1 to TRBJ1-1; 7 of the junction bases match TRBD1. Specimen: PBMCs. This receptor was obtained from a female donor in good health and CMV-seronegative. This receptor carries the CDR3 CSVELDRDTEAFF. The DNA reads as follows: TGCAGCGTTGAACTTGACAGGGACACTGAAGCTTTCTTT.